Presented here are 21 T cell receptor beta chains from one specimen sequenced in a study of blood T cell repertoires in COVID-19. Only in-frame clones appear in the TCRdb table, and some are missing; sequencing was by immunoSEQ multiplex PCR. In the table there are 97,000 or so clones, around 86% of which are singletons. The specimen was peripheral blood. All receptors come from a man over 45 with active or convalescent COVID-19.

V is TRBV11-3 and J is TRBJ2-7; TRBD1 is a possible D gene (8 bases). This CDR3 has 14 residues. The germline gives CDR1 SGHNT, CDR2 YENEEA. V was pared by 5 bases and J by 2 bases, with 13 bases between. CDR3 sequence reads: CASSEQGGPYEQYF. In nucleotides, the CDR3 is TGTGCCAGCAGCGAACAGGGGGGGCCCTACGAGCAGTACTTC.

V and J are TRBV7-7 and TRBJ2-1, with TRBD1 matching over 9 bases. The germline CDR1 and CDR2 sequences are SSHAT and FNYEAQ (reference sequence). The CDR3 consists of 14 residues. The V and J ends lost 5 bases and 5 bases, in that order; junction bases with no gene match: 4. CDR3 DNA: TGTGCCAGCAGCCGTTGGACAGGGGACAATGAGCAGTTCTTC. Amino acid sequence: CASSRWTGDNEQFF.

This sequence joins TRBV6-1 and TRBJ2-5; D ambiguous. Trimming removed 3 bases at V and 2 bases at J, with 7 bases between. The CDR3 loop spans 13 amino acids. Germline loops: CDR1 MNHNS, CDR2 SASEGT. CDR3 coding DNA: TGTGCCAGCAGTGATAGTCGACAAGAGACCCAGTACTTC. Translation gives CASSDSRQETQYF.

This chain connects TRBV6-1 to TRBJ2-5; a weak D match, TRBD1 (5 bases). This CDR3 is 14 amino acids long. Germline V gene data show CDR1 as MNHNS and CDR2 as SASEGT. Trimming took off 3 bases at V and 5 bases at J, with 13 bases between the two ends. The CDR3 region is CASSDRTGRETQYF. In nucleotides, the CDR3 is TGTGCCAGCAGTGACCGAACAGGAAGGGAGACCCAGTACTTC.

This clone was recorded once. This chain joins TRBV3-1 (or the pseudogene TRBV3-2) and TRBJ1-2, with 7 bases fitting TRBD1. CDR1 and CDR2 from the germline V gene are LGHDT and YNNKEL (reference sequence). The CDR3 is made up of 15 amino acids. V dropped 4 bases and J dropped 4; count of bases not matched to a gene: 9. The CDR3 loop reads CASSLRTGLGYGYTF. CDR3 DNA sequence: TGTGCCAGCAGCCTCCGGACAGGCCTGGGCTATGGCTACACCTTC.

This clone was observed once. The rearrangement uses TRBV7-2 and TRBJ1-2; D might be TRBD1 (6 bases). This CDR3 has 14 residues. Germline CDR1 SGHTA, CDR2 FQGNSA. Trimming stripped 4 bases from V and 5 bases from J, with 14 bases between. CDR3 DNA sequence: TGTGCCAGCAGCTCATACAGGGCTCCTTATGGCTACACCTTC. As protein: CASSSYRAPYGYTF.

The chain uses TRBV4-2 and TRBJ2-2; possible D gene TRBD1, 5 bases. Germline loops: CDR1 LGHNA, CDR2 YNFKEQ. The CDR3 loop spans 16 amino acids. V lost 1 base and J lost 3, with 12 bases in between. CDR3 amino acids: CASSQALQGYTGELFF. The CDR3 DNA reads TGTGCCAGCAGCCAAGCGTTGCAGGGTTACACCGGGGAGCTGTTTTTT.

This sequence joins TRBV4-1 and TRBJ2-7, with a tentative D call TRBD2 (5 bases). Germline loops: CDR1 MGHRA, CDR2 YSYEKL. V lost 4 bases and J lost 6, with 13 bases in between. The CDR3 is 13 residues long. The CDR3 DNA reads TGCGCCAGCAGCCTCCTGCGCGGGTTCGAGCAGTACGTC. It codes for CASSLLRGFEQYV.

In its sample, this clone was seen once. The rearrangement uses TRBV11-3 and TRBJ2-1; 8 positions agree with TRBD1. Germline CDR1 reads SGHNT; CDR2 reads YENEEA. The CDR3 has 13 residues. The V gene end was trimmed by 8 bases and the J gene end by 8 bases; junction bases not matched to a gene: 8. CDR3 sequence (DNA): TGTGCCAGCGGACAGGGTCCAATCGATGAGCAGTTCTTC. It yields the protein CASGQGPIDEQFF.

V usage is TRBV5-8 and J usage is TRBJ2-4, with 8 positions matching TRBD1. The junction had 2 bases not matched to a gene; V was cut back by 0 bases and J by 6 bases. Looked up from germline, CDR1 is SGHTS and CDR2 is YDEGEE. The CDR3 sequence is 14 residues long. CDR3 nucleotide sequence: TGTGCCAGCAGCTTGGGGACAGGGCCAAACATTCAGTACTTC. It specifies CASSLGTGPNIQYF.

The V gene is TRBV11-3, the J gene TRBJ2-7; tentatively, D is TRBD1 (6 bases). Trimming pared 5 bases from V and 0 bases from J, leaving 8 bases between. The CDR3 consists of 13 residues. The V gene's germline CDR1 is SGHNT and CDR2 YENEEA. The CDR3 reads CASSSRGSYEQYF. The CDR3 region has the DNA TGTGCCAGCAGCAGCAGGGGCTCCTACGAGCAGTACTTC.

This clone was recorded once. This chain joins TRBV19 and TRBJ2-1, with a weak D call TRBD1 (6 bases). Per the germline V gene, CDR1 is LNHDA and CDR2 is SQIVND (reference sequence). This CDR3 is 15 amino acids long. Trimming removed 4 bases from V and 0 bases from J, with 10 bases in between. CDR3 sequence reads: CASSRTASSYNEQFF. Here the CDR3 DNA reads TGTGCCAGTAGTAGGACAGCTAGCTCCTACAATGAGCAGTTCTTC.

The CDR3 here is CASTPGYNEQFF. CDR3 in DNA: TGTGCCAGTACCCCAGGTTACAATGAGCAGTTCTTC. The V call is TRBV19, the J call TRBJ2-1; D is uncertain. CDR1 and CDR2 from the germline V gene are LNHDA and SQIVND (reference sequence). CDR3 length: 12 residues. The ends were cut back, 7 bases at V and 4 bases at J, with 8 bases in the middle.

The rearrangement uses TRBV6-2 or TRBV6-3 and TRBJ1-6, with D unclear. The CDR3 covers 14 residues. With 4 bases removed from V and 10 bases from J, the gap between germline ends came to 14 bases. Germline V gives CDR1 MNHEY, CDR2 SVGEGT. The CDR3 is CASSLLGAGSPLHF. In DNA form, the CDR3 reads TGTGCCAGCAGTTTGTTGGGCGCCGGATCACCCCTCCACTTT.

The chain recombines TRBV7-2 with TRBJ2-1; no firm D call. The CDR3 extends over 15 amino acids. Per the germline V gene, CDR1 is SGHTA and CDR2 is FQGNSA. Trimming shortened V by 1 base and J by 1 base, and 8 bases separated the two germline ends. The CDR3: CASSLDSQSYNEQFF. CDR3 nucleotide sequence: TGTGCCAGCAGCTTAGATTCACAATCCTACAATGAGCAGTTCTTC.

Details on this clone: One end of the junction is discordant with germline, which a read error may explain. This rearrangement joins TRBV5-1 to TRBJ2-5; 9 bases agree with TRBD1. Germline CDR1 reads SGHRS; CDR2 reads YFSETQ. This CDR3 is built from 13 residues. This CDR3 reads CASSRDREESQYF. The CDR3 coding sequence is TGCGCCAGCAGCCGGGACAGGGAGGAGAGCCAGTACTTC.

This sequence joins TRBV4-1 and TRBJ1-6, with 8 bases aligning to TRBD1. CDR1 is MGHRA, CDR2 YSYEKL, per germline. The V and J ends lost 4 bases and 7 bases, in that order; junction bases with no gene match: 3. The CDR3 is 14 residues long. The CDR3 loop reads CASSPRTGNSPLHF. The CDR3 coding sequence is TGCGCCAGCAGCCCCAGGACAGGGAATTCACCCCTCCACTTT.

The chain is built from TRBV19 and TRBJ2-1, with 7 bases matching TRBD1. The CDR3 covers 14 residues. The junction had 5 bases not matched to a gene; V was cut back by 7 bases and J by 2 bases. Germline lookup yields CDR1 LNHDA and CDR2 SQIVND (reference sequence). The CDR3 DNA reads as TGTGCCAGTAATCCGGGACAGACCTACAATGAGCAGTTCTTC. Amino acid sequence: CASNPGQTYNEQFF.

The chain combines TRBV24-1 with TRBJ1-2; 8 nucleotides line up with TRBD1. Germline V gives CDR1 KGHDR, CDR2 SFDVKD. The CDR3 runs 15 residues. The junction had 8 bases not matched to a gene; V was cut back by 3 bases and J by 6 bases. CDR3: CATSDGQGGTNGYTF. DNA for the CDR3: TGTGCCACCAGTGATGGACAGGGAGGAACTAATGGCTACACCTTC.

This sequence joins TRBV28 and TRBJ1-1; a possible D gene is TRBD1 (6 bases). This CDR3 contains 15 residues. Germline V gene sequence: CDR1 MDHEN, CDR2 SYDVKM. V was pared by 2 bases and J by 0 bases, with 10 bases between. The CDR3 here is CASSLGGSMNTEAFF. The DNA of the CDR3 is TGTGCCAGCAGTTTAGGGGGCAGCATGAACACTGAAGCTTTCTTT.

The CDR3 is CASSPWTGGGEKLFF. The CDR3 bases are TGTGCCAGCAGCCCCTGGACAGGGGGCGGTGAAAAACTGTTTTTT. This chain joins TRBV9 and TRBJ1-4; 11 positions agree with TRBD1. Losses at the gene ends were 4 bases for V and 7 bases for J; bases not matched to a gene: 6. The CDR3 length is 15 residues. Per the germline V gene, CDR1 is SGDLS and CDR2 is YYNGEE.